The 19 T cell receptor beta chains below all came from one sample that was sequenced in a study of stem cell transplantation in POMP-related autoinflammatory disease. Profiled with immunoSEQ multiplex PCR; TCRdb holds only in-frame clones, not every one. The table records 25,000 to 40,000 clones, just over 85% of them present only once. The sample here was CD4+ T cells from PBMCs, taken before stem cell transplantation. Receptors originate from a human donor with POMP-related autoinflammation and immune dysregulation (PRAID).

The CDR3 DNA sequence: TGTGCCAGCAGCTTATTGGGGGCGTCTGGAAACACCATATATTTT. This encodes CASSLLGASGNTIYF. The chain uses TRBV7-9 and TRBJ1-3; weak D call: TRBD1 (6 bases). The CDR3 has 15 residues. The germline V gene has CDR1 SEHNR and CDR2 FQNEAQ (reference sequence). Trimming removed 2 bases at V and 1 base at J, with 9 bases between.

The V call is TRBV4-2, the J call TRBJ1-6; D uncertain. Germline lookup yields CDR1 LGHNA and CDR2 YNFKEQ. The CDR3 has 13 amino acids. V shed 1 base and J shed 8 bases, with 6 bases lying between them. As DNA, the CDR3 is TGTGCCAGCAGCCAAGGGCCGGATTCACCCCTCCACTTT. Translated: CASSQGPDSPLHF.

This chain joins TRBV6-5 and TRBJ1-2; D might be TRBD1 (6 bases). This CDR3 is 14 amino acids long. Looked up from germline, CDR1 is MNHEY and CDR2 is SVGAGI. Trimming took off 2 bases at V and 4 bases at J, with 11 bases between the two ends. As DNA, the CDR3 is TGTGCCAGCAGTTACGGGGTAGGGGGCTATGGCTACACCTTC. Its protein product is CASSYGVGGYGYTF.

This clone was observed a single time. The DNA for the CDR3 is TGTGCCAGCAGTCCCCGGGACACCGGGGAGCTGTTTTTT. This codes for CASSPRDTGELFF. The rearrangement joins TRBV28 to TRBJ2-2; unclear D gene. Germline CDR1 MDHEN, CDR2 SYDVKM. The V end was cut by 5 bases, the J end by 3 bases, with 7 bases between. The CDR3 spans 13 residues.

J is TRBJ2-3 and V is TRBV5-1; 13 nucleotides match TRBD2. This CDR3 spans 17 amino acids. CDR1 and CDR2 from the germline V gene are SGHRS and YFSETQ. Trimming at V came to 4 bases and at J to 2 bases, leaving 7 bases not matched to a gene. CDR3 coding DNA: TGCGCCAGCAGCCCGGGACTAGCGGGGCCGATCACAGATACGCAGTATTTT. It specifies CASSPGLAGPITDTQYF.

This rearrangement joins TRBV7-2 to TRBJ2-7, with D uncertain. Trimming pared 5 bases from V and 4 bases from J, leaving 12 bases between. Germline V CDR1 and CDR2: SGHTA, FQGNSA. The CDR3 extends over 13 amino acids. The CDR3 reads CASSPPRQYEQYF. CDR3 sequence (DNA): TGTGCCAGCAGCCCCCCTAGGCAGTACGAGCAGTACTTC.

The genes are TRBV6-1 and TRBJ1-1; unclear D gene. The length of the CDR3 is 13 residues. Germline-derived CDR1 and CDR2 are MNHNS and SASEGT. V was shortened by 8 bases and J by 0 bases, with 10 bases between the two germline ends. Here the CDR3 reads CASAERMNTEAFF. DNA of the CDR3: TGTGCCAGCGCGGAACGAATGAACACTGAAGCTTTCTTT.

The V call is TRBV5-1, the J call TRBJ2-7, with TRBD1 matching 10 bases. After removal of 3 bases from V and 1 base from J, the junction contained 1 base not matched to a gene. CDR3 length equals 14 residues. Germline assignment: CDR1 SGHRS and CDR2 YFSETQ. The DNA of the CDR3 is TGCGCCAGCAGCTGGGGACAGGGGTCCTACGAGCAGTACTTC. It specifies CASSWGQGSYEQYF.

This chain uses TRBV7-2 with TRBJ1-6, with D uncertain. V was trimmed by 1 base and J by 7 bases, leaving 2 bases between them. CDR3 length: 12 amino acids. Germline assignment: CDR1 SGHTA and CDR2 FQGNSA. The CDR3 sequence: CASSLENSPLHF. In nucleotides, the CDR3 is TGTGCCAGCAGCTTAGAAAATTCACCCCTCCACTTT.

The chain recombines TRBV29-1 with TRBJ2-7; D remains unclear. V was pared by 5 bases and J by 3 bases, with 8 bases between. The CDR3 is 11 amino acids. The germline V gene has CDR1 SQVTM and CDR2 ANQGSEA. CDR3 amino acids: CSVLGSYEQYF. As DNA, the CDR3 is TGCAGCGTTCTCGGCAGCTACGAGCAGTACTTC.

The V gene is TRBV4-1, the J gene TRBJ2-5; maybe TRBD2 (5 bases). The length of the CDR3 is 16 residues. Germline-derived CDR1 and CDR2 are MGHRA and YSYEKL. V lost 0 bases, J lost 1 base, and 12 bases lay in between. DNA for the CDR3: TGCGCCAGCAGCCAAGATCGACAAGGAGGCCAAGAGACCCAGTACTTC. Translation: CASSQDRQGGQETQYF.

The chain has TRBV5-4 and TRBJ2-3; D is perhaps TRBD1 (6 bases). The V and J ends lost 0 bases and 10 bases respectively, with 9 bases between them. This CDR3 has 12 residues. CDR1 is SGHNT and CDR2 is YYREEE in the germline V gene (reference sequence). Here the CDR3 reads CASSLDRAAQYF. The CDR3 DNA reads TGTGCCAGCAGCTTGGACAGGGCTGCGCAGTATTTT.

The V call is TRBV28, the J call TRBJ2-1; TRBD2 aligns across 7 bases. J lost 3 bases, V lost 5 bases, and 13 bases had no gene match. The germline gives CDR1 MDHEN, CDR2 SYDVKM. The CDR3 loop spans 17 amino acids. CDR3 DNA: TGTGCCAGCAGTCCCCCTGGGGGTAGCGGGTACTACAATGAGCAGTTCTTC. Protein product: CASSPPGGSGYYNEQFF.

This sequence joins TRBV2 and TRBJ2-5; 9 nucleotides line up with TRBD1. The CDR3 loop spans 15 amino acids. Germline V gene data show CDR1 as SNHLY and CDR2 as FYNNEI. With V trimmed by 4 bases and J by 5 bases, 8 bases remained unmatched. This CDR3 reads CASSALGQGGETQYF. The DNA for the CDR3 is TGTGCCAGCAGTGCTCTGGGACAGGGCGGCGAGACCCAGTACTTC.

V is TRBV20-1 and J is TRBJ1-5; D uncertain. The CDR3 is 11 amino acids. The germline V and J ends were trimmed by 6 bases and 9 bases, with 12 bases remaining between them. Looked up from germline, CDR1 is DFQATT and CDR2 is SNEGSKA (reference sequence). The CDR3 loop is CSASSMGPQHF. CDR3 nucleotide sequence: TGCAGTGCCTCCTCTATGGGGCCCCAGCATTTT.

The chain employs TRBV4-2 and TRBJ2-4; TRBD2 aligns across 13 bases. The CDR3 has 16 residues. The J segment lost 8 bases and the V segment lost 1 base, leaving 5 bases of the junction unmatched. Germline V gene data show CDR1 as LGHNA and CDR2 as YNFKEQ. CDR3 in DNA: TGTGCCAGCAGCCAAGCTACTAGCGGGGGGGCCTACATTCAGTACTTC. Protein product: CASSQATSGGAYIQYF.

The chain has TRBV4-2 and TRBJ1-2; 9 bases agree with TRBD1. V lost 0 bases to trimming and J lost 0 bases; unmatched junction nucleotides: 2. This CDR3 contains 16 residues. Per the germline V gene, CDR1 is LGHNA and CDR2 is YNFKEQ. CDR3 residues: CASSQEGDRANYGYTF. CDR3 DNA sequence: TGTGCCAGCAGCCAAGAGGGGGACAGGGCTAACTATGGCTACACCTTC.

This clone occurred once. The genes are TRBV7-2 and TRBJ2-2; 9 bases match TRBD2. Trimming removed 1 base from V and 7 bases from J; junction bases left unmatched: 7. This CDR3 is 16 amino acids long. Germline-derived CDR1 and CDR2 are SGHTA and FQGNSA. The CDR3 is CASSLEAGGPGGELFF. The CDR3, as DNA: TGTGCCAGCAGCTTAGAGGCGGGAGGGCCCGGCGGGGAGCTGTTTTTT.

This chain connects TRBV5-1 to TRBJ2-1, with D tentatively TRBD1 (5 bases). V shed 2 bases and J shed 0 bases, with 12 bases lying between them. Germline-derived CDR1 and CDR2 are SGHRS and YFSETQ. The CDR3 runs 16 residues. CDR3 region: CASSLSGFTSYNEQFF. CDR3 in DNA: TGCGCCAGCAGCTTATCAGGGTTTACCTCCTACAATGAGCAGTTCTTC.